This T cell receptor beta chain was observed in a study of blood T cell repertoires in COVID-19. Under the authors' procedure: Estimation of nucleated cell counts relied on the amplification of reference gene primers. Assay: immunoSEQ multiplex PCR; the TCRdb copy retains only in-frame clones and omits some. That table furnishes V, J and clone size, whereas the DNA furnished D and trimming. The sample lists about 270,000 clones, roughly nine tenths occurring once. This CDR3 has 15 amino acids. The germline gives CDR1 SGHDT, CDR2 YYEEEE. The germline V and J ends were trimmed by 0 bases and 0 bases, with 7 bases remaining between them.

Sequencing was carried out using PBMCs or T cells enriched from blood (not recorded which). The sequence derives from a woman aged 45-65 years who had recovered from COVID-19. The chain couples TRBV5-6 to TRBJ1-5; D gene unclear. CDR3 amino acids: CASSLGSVSNQPQHF. The DNA for the CDR3 is TGTGCCAGCAGCTTGGGGTCGGTTAGCAATCAGCCCCAGCATTTT.